A selection of T cell receptor beta chains follows, all from one sample in a study of blood T cells in healthy people across ages. TCRdb processed the 5' RACE reads anew with MiXCR; each CDR3 protein has one entry. The sample lists about 900,000 distinct CDR3 sequences; around 49% were seen once. Source material: blood. The receptors come from a man aged 25-40 years in good health. CDR3s include the opening cysteine and the closing phenylalanine or tryptophan. Each record gives: V gene, clone size, J gene, D gene, CDR3 protein, CDR3 DNA. D genes are given only for firm matches. Part of the rows lack a size; the others show once, few, many or a class for expanded clones.

>TRBV7-2|many|TRBJ2-5|TRBD1
CASSPGGPQETQYF
TGTGCCAGCAGCCCAGGGGGCCCCCAAGAGACCCAGTACTTC
>TRBV9|.|TRBJ1-2|.
CASSQGTGSGYTF
TGTGCCAGCAGCCAGGGAACTGGATCTGGCTACACCTTC
>TRBV4-1|many|TRBJ2-3|.
CASSQAGGRTLADTQYF
TGCGCCAGCAGCCAAGCTGGGGGAAGGACGCTTGCAGATACGCAGTATTTT
>TRBV4-3|few|TRBJ1-2|.
CASSQDEDSFNYGYTF
TGCGCCAGCAGCCAAGATGAGGACAGTTTTAACTATGGCTACACCTTC
>TRBV2|.|TRBJ1-1|TRBD1
CASRLGQWDTEAFF
TGTGCCAGCAGGTTGGGACAGTGGGACACTGAAGCTTTCTTT
>TRBV5-4|.|TRBJ2-1|.
CASSTRRRGSGVNEQFF
TGTGCCAGCAGCACCAGACGTCGAGGGTCAGGGGTCAATGAGCAGTTCTTC
>TRBV4-1|.|TRBJ2-5|.
CASSQRSQGPGGETQYF
TGCGCCAGCAGCCAACGTTCACAGGGGCCGGGAGGAGAGACCCAGTACTTC
>TRBV12-3/TRBV12-4|.|TRBJ1-2|.
CASSSYRDNYGYTF
TGTGCCAGCAGTTCCTACAGGGACAACTATGGCTACACCTTC
>TRBV7-3|few|TRBJ2-1|.
CASSAQQGGLNEQFF
TGTGCCAGCAGCGCCCAACAGGGGGGGCTCAATGAGCAGTTCTTC
>TRBV20-1|.|TRBJ2-1|TRBD2
CSANPGTSASNEQFF
TGCAGTGCTAATCCAGGGACTAGCGCATCCAATGAGCAGTTCTTC
>TRBV7-6|.|TRBJ2-3|.
CASRKDWISTDTQYF
TGTGCCAGCAGAAAGGACTGGATTAGCACAGATACGCAGTATTTT
>TRBV5-1|.|TRBJ2-5|.
CASSPNLQTGGETQYF
TGCGCCAGCAGCCCTAATCTCCAAACAGGCGGGGAGACCCAGTACTTC
>TRBV6-5|.|TRBJ2-1|.
CASSYTLASLNEQFF
TGTGCCAGCAGTTACACCCTCGCCTCCCTGAATGAGCAGTTCTTC
>TRBV29-1|.|TRBJ2-7|.
CSVEFRSSYEQYF
TGCAGCGTTGAATTCCGGAGCTCCTACGAGCAGTACTTC
>TRBV6-2/TRBV6-3|.|TRBJ2-7|.
CASSYARYF
TGTGCCAGCAGTTACGCGAGGTACTTC
>TRBV7-2|few|TRBJ1-6|TRBD1
CASSLAPGTVYNSPLHF
TGTGCCAGCAGCTTAGCTCCCGGGACAGTCTATAATTCACCCCTCCACTTT
>TRBV7-9|few|TRBJ2-3|.
CASSLWEPDTQYF
TGTGCCAGCAGCCTCTGGGAGCCAGATACGCAGTATTTT
>TRBV10-3|few|TRBJ2-7|TRBD2
CASLAGDSAYEQYF
TGTGCCTCATTAGCGGGGGACTCCGCCTACGAGCAGTACTTC
>TRBV6-5|few|TRBJ2-7|.
CASRTTPLGAYEQYF
TGTGCCAGTCGTACAACCCCGCTAGGTGCCTACGAGCAGTACTTC
>TRBV6-2/TRBV6-3|.|TRBJ1-2|TRBD1
CASRRQGNDYGYTF
TGTGCCAGTCGGAGACAGGGTAACGACTATGGCTACACCTTC
>TRBV13|few|TRBJ2-3|.
CASSHPGGSTDTQYF
TGTGCCAGCAGCCACCCAGGGGGGAGCACAGATACGCAGTATTTT
>TRBV20-1|few|TRBJ2-7|.
CSARDGTSPGEQYF
TGCAGTGCTAGAGACGGGACTTCCCCCGGCGAGCAGTACTTC
>TRBV5-1|.|TRBJ2-1|.
CASSLISLSGNEQFF
TGCGCCAGCAGCTTGATCTCCCTTAGCGGCAATGAGCAGTTCTTC
>TRBV2|.|TRBJ1-2|.
CASSAEGLNYGYTF
TGTGCCAGCAGTGCAGAAGGGCTTAACTATGGCTACACCTTC
>TRBV5-7|.|TRBJ1-2|.
CASRSSSVHGYTF
TGTGCCAGCAGATCATCCTCCGTTCATGGCTACACCTTC
>TRBV4-2|.|TRBJ2-3|TRBD1
CASSQDSAAGGFTDTQYF
TGTGCCAGCAGCCAAGATTCCGCGGCAGGGGGCTTCACAGATACGCAGTATTTT
>TRBV10-3|.|TRBJ2-3|TRBD2
CAITPAAGGHSDTQYF
TGTGCCATCACCCCTGCGGCGGGGGGGCATTCAGATACGCAGTATTTT
>TRBV10-3|.|TRBJ2-3|.
CAISGGGPGDTQYF
TGTGCCATCAGTGGGGGGGGGCCGGGAGATACGCAGTATTTT
>TRBV7-6|.|TRBJ2-5|.
CASSLGSRGETQYF
TGTGCCAGCAGCTTAGGTTCCAGGGGCGAGACCCAGTACTTC
>TRBV4-2|many|TRBJ2-3|TRBD2
CASSQGAGGPDTQYF
TGTGCCAGCAGCCAAGGGGCGGGGGGGCCAGATACGCAGTATTTT
>TRBV2|.|TRBJ2-2|TRBD2
CASSGTSGNTGELFF
TGTGCCAGCAGTGGGACTAGCGGGAACACCGGGGAGCTGTTTTTT
>TRBV5-1|few|TRBJ2-3|.
CASSLWQETDTQYF
TGCGCCAGCAGCTTGTGGCAGGAGACAGATACGCAGTATTTT
>TRBV12-3/TRBV12-4|many|TRBJ2-7|.
CASSFSGEQYF
TGTGCCAGCAGTTTCAGCGGGGAGCAGTACTTC
>TRBV29-1|.|TRBJ2-1|TRBD2
CSVEPLETSGGKEQFF
TGCAGCGTTGAACCCCTCGAAACTAGCGGGGGCAAGGAGCAGTTCTTC
>TRBV18|.|TRBJ1-5|TRBD1
CASSLSSTGYPQPQHF
TGTGCCAGCTCACTATCCTCGACAGGGTACCCTCAGCCCCAGCATTTT
>TRBV7-2|many|TRBJ2-5|.
CASSLGGTQETQYF
TGTGCCAGCAGCTTAGGAGGTACCCAAGAGACCCAGTACTTC
>TRBV5-4|once|TRBJ2-5|.
CASSLNIAEKETQYF
TGTGCCAGCAGCTTGAACATAGCGGAAAAAGAGACCCAGTACTTC
>TRBV9|.|TRBJ2-7|TRBD1
CASSTGQGRGEQYF
TGTGCCAGCAGTACGGGACAGGGACGCGGCGAGCAGTACTTC
>TRBV29-1|.|TRBJ2-1|.
CSVAVSSYYNEQFF
TGCAGCGTTGCAGTCAGCTCATATTACAATGAGCAGTTCTTC
>TRBV7-6|.|TRBJ2-1|TRBD1
CASSKRTGVYNEQFF
TGTGCCAGCAGCAAACGGACAGGGGTATACAATGAGCAGTTCTTC
>TRBV7-2|few|TRBJ2-7|.
CASRREYSTYEQYF
TGTGCCAGCAGGAGGGAATACTCGACCTACGAGCAGTACTTC
>TRBV20-1|.|TRBJ2-3|.
CSARDTVTLGTDTQYF
TGCAGTGCTAGAGATACTGTTACTTTGGGCACAGATACGCAGTATTTT
>TRBV14|.|TRBJ2-7|.
CASSQGGRGEQYF
TGTGCCAGCAGCCAGGGAGGAAGAGGCGAGCAGTACTTC
>TRBV6-2/TRBV6-3|.|TRBJ2-1|TRBD2
CASSYPAGRGSSYNEQFF
TGTGCCAGCAGTTACCCCGCGGGGCGGGGGAGCTCCTACAATGAGCAGTTCTTC
>TRBV3-1|many|TRBJ2-7|TRBD2
CASSQAFSQAGGTYEQYF
TGTGCCAGCAGCCAAGCTTTCAGTCAGGCGGGGGGGACCTACGAGCAGTACTTC